The 18 T cell receptor beta chains given below trace back to one sample, sequenced in a study of blood T cell repertoires in COVID-19. Using immunoSEQ multiplex PCR, the repertoire was profiled, and TCRdb retains in-frame clones only, with some absent. The table records 120,000 to 150,000 clones, roughly 88% of them present only once. Sequencing was performed on peripheral blood. These receptors were collected from a woman in her forties or fifties in a cohort sampled during active or convalescent COVID-19.

This rearrangement joins TRBV19 to TRBJ2-1, with TRBD2 matching over 7 bases. Trimming took 3 bases from V and 14 from J; bases not matched to a gene: 13. This CDR3 contains 14 residues. Germline V gives CDR1 LNHDA, CDR2 SQIVND (reference sequence). DNA of the CDR3: TGTGCCAGTAGTATCACATCCAGCGGGGATATAAAGTTCTTC. Its translation: CASSITSSGDIKFF. The full variable domain, its missing parts supplied by reference TRBV19 and TRBJ2-1, is DGGITQSPKYLFRKEGQNVTLSCEQNLNHDAMYWYRQDPGQGLRLIYYSQIVNDFQKGDIAEGYSVSREKKESFPLTVTSAQKNPTAFYLCASSITSSGDIKFFGPGTRLTVL.

The CDR3 DNA follows: TGCAGCGTTCGGACAGGGCTCAACGAGCAGTACTTC. Its protein product is CSVRTGLNEQYF. The chain joins TRBV29-1 to TRBJ2-7, with TRBD1 identical over 8 bases. Trimming took 5 bases from V and 5 from J; bases not matched to a gene: 5. The germline gives CDR1 SQVTM, CDR2 ANQGSEA. CDR3 length equals 12 residues.

The chain couples TRBV5-6 to TRBJ2-3; a weak D match, TRBD1 (6 bases). Germline V gene data show CDR1 as SGHDT and CDR2 as YYEEEE. Trimming removed 1 base from V and 5 bases from J, with 11 bases in between. The length of the CDR3 is 14 residues. In DNA, the CDR3 is TGTGCCAGCAGCTTGAGATTACAGGGAGATACGCAGTATTTT. Protein: CASSLRLQGDTQYF.

V is TRBV6-1 and J is TRBJ1-5; D not resolved. This CDR3 spans 15 amino acids. Trimming removed 1 base from V and 5 bases from J, with 12 bases in between. The V gene's germline CDR1 is MNHNS and CDR2 SASEGT. CDR3 sequence: CASSEGGLGDQPQHF. Written as DNA, the CDR3 is TGTGCCAGCAGTGAAGGTGGACTTGGGGATCAGCCCCAGCATTTT.

The rearrangement uses TRBV21-1 and TRBJ2-5; the table's D call, TRBD1, was not checked against the DNA. TRBV21-1 is described as a pseudogene. There are 15 residues in the CDR3. The CDR3 coding sequence is TGTGCCAGCAGCACCAACTTGGGCTGGCAAGAGACCCAGTACTTC. This sequence encodes CASSTNLGWQETQYF.

CDR3 sequence (DNA): TGTGCCAGCAGTGAAGTGCCGGGACAGGGAGTGCGTGGAAACACCATATATTTT. The encoded protein is CASSEVPGQGVRGNTIYF. The genes are TRBV6-1 and TRBJ1-3; 9 nucleotides agree with TRBD1. Germline CDR1 is MNHNS and CDR2 is SASEGT. The V gene end was trimmed by 1 base and the J gene end by 3 bases; junction bases not matched to a gene: 10. The CDR3 length is 18 residues.

This clone is a singleton in its sample. The chain carries TRBV27 and TRBJ2-3, with 7 bases fitting TRBD1. The trim removed 6 bases at V and 8 bases at J, leaving 17 bases unmatched. Germline assignment: CDR1 MNHEY and CDR2 SMNVEV (reference sequence). The CDR3 covers 16 residues. Here the CDR3 DNA reads TGTGCCAGCAGCTCACTAGGACAGGTCGGGGCAGGTACGCAGTATTTT. Protein product: CASSSLGQVGAGTQYF.

The chain recombines TRBV10-2 with TRBJ1-1, with no clear D. The ends were cut back, 0 bases at V and 1 base at J, with 6 bases in the middle. This CDR3 contains 14 residues. CDR1 and CDR2 (germline): WSHSY, SAAADI. CDR3 in amino acids: CASSESYRNTEAFF. CDR3 DNA: TGCGCCAGCAGTGAGTCTTACAGGAACACTGAAGCTTTCTTT.

The chain links TRBV18 to TRBJ1-5, with D tentatively TRBD1 (6 bases). The CDR3 extends over 16 amino acids. V was pared by 1 base and J by 2 bases, with 12 bases between. Germline V gives CDR1 KGHSH, CDR2 LQKENI. CDR3 sequence reads: CASSPQEGVGNQPQHF. CDR3 in DNA: TGTGCCAGCTCACCACAAGAGGGGGTAGGCAATCAGCCCCAGCATTTT.

The V gene is TRBV18, the J gene TRBJ2-5; the match to TRBD2 covers 7 bases. After removal of 3 bases from V and 5 bases from J, the junction contained 6 bases not matched to a gene. The germline V gene has CDR1 KGHSH and CDR2 LQKENI. This CDR3 is 14 amino acids long. CDR3 DNA sequence: TGTGCCAGCTCACCGGGCTCCGGGAGGGAGACCCAGTACTTC. Translation: CASSPGSGRETQYF.

The chain employs TRBV24-1 and TRBJ2-1; 12 bases are a match to TRBD1. CDR3 length equals 15 residues. Germline V gene sequence: CDR1 KGHDR, CDR2 SFDVKD. J gave up 8 bases and V 4 bases, and 5 bases lay outside the gene matches. The CDR3, as DNA: TGTGCCACCAGTGAGCCGGGACAGGGGGCCTATGAGCAGTTCTTC. This translates into CATSEPGQGAYEQFF.

The V call is TRBV5-1, the J call TRBJ2-7; a possible D gene is TRBD1 (6 bases). The V gene lost 1 base and the J gene lost 6 bases, with 17 bases spanning the gap. The CDR3 contains 15 residues. Per the germline V gene, CDR1 is SGHRS and CDR2 is YFSETQ. CDR3: CASSLRAGEGGEQYF. DNA for the CDR3: TGCGCCAGCAGCTTGCGGGCAGGGGAAGGGGGCGAGCAGTACTTC.

The rearrangement links TRBV19 to TRBJ2-1; 7 bases match TRBD2. The CDR3 has 14 residues. Germline CDR1 reads LNHDA; CDR2 reads SQIVND (reference sequence). Trimming removed 5 bases from V and 6 bases from J; junction bases left unmatched: 7. CDR3 amino acids: CASSPWGGVNEQFF. DNA for the CDR3: TGTGCCAGTAGTCCCTGGGGGGGGGTCAATGAGCAGTTCTTC.

V gene TRBV5-4 combines with J gene TRBJ2-7; D gene uncertain. This CDR3 contains 11 residues. Deletions cut 4 bases from V and 3 bases from J, with 5 bases between. CDR1 and CDR2 (germline): SGHNT, YYREEE (reference sequence). The CDR3 DNA sequence: TGTGCCAGCAGCCGAGACTACGAGCAGTACTTC. Translation gives CASSRDYEQYF.

The rearrangement uses TRBV27 and TRBJ2-7, with 13 bases that match TRBD2. V lost 6 bases to trimming and J lost 3 bases; unmatched junction nucleotides: 5. Germline V gene sequence: CDR1 MNHEY, CDR2 SMNVEV (reference sequence). This CDR3 is built from 15 residues. CDR3 protein: CASSSGTSGVYEQYF. In DNA, the CDR3 is TGTGCCAGCAGCTCGGGGACTAGCGGGGTCTACGAGCAGTACTTC.

The J gene is TRBJ2-5, the V gene TRBV19, with 7 bases fitting TRBD2. This CDR3 is built from 13 residues. Germline CDR1 LNHDA, CDR2 SQIVND (reference sequence). Germline trimming cut 5 bases from V and 6 bases from J; bases unmatched to any gene: 6. The chain's CDR3 is CASSPNGGKTQYF. CDR3 nucleotide sequence: TGTGCCAGTAGTCCTAACGGGGGGAAGACCCAGTACTTC.

This chain connects TRBV27 to TRBJ1-2; D gene uncertain. Trimming cost V 0 bases and J 8 bases, with 10 bases left between them. This CDR3 spans 13 amino acids. Germline V CDR1 and CDR2: MNHEY, SMNVEV (reference sequence). CDR3 sequence reads: CASSLSGVRGYTF. The CDR3 DNA is TGTGCCAGCAGTTTATCCGGGGTACGCGGCTACACCTTC.

The sample holds a few counts of this clone. The V call is TRBV6-6, the J call TRBJ2-3; weak D call: TRBD1 (6 bases). Germline V gene lookup returns CDR1 MNHNY and CDR2 SVGAGI (reference sequence). Trimming took off 5 bases at V and 2 bases at J, with 11 bases between the two ends. The CDR3 spans 14 residues. The DNA of the CDR3 is TGTGCCAGCAGTCAGGGGATGTACACAGATACGCAGTATTTT. This gives the protein CASSQGMYTDTQYF.